A selection of T cell receptor beta chains follows, all from one sample in a study of CD8+ T cells in alopecia areata. This table comes from immunoSEQ multiplex PCR, and its TCRdb copy is limited to in-frame clones, with some not included. Among approximately 13,000 clones listed, under 60% were seen once. Sequenced material: skin, taken at week 0. These receptors were collected from a human donor with alopecia areata. The CDR3 runs from the conserved cysteine through the conserved F or W. D genes are given only for firm matches. Part of the rows lack a size; the others show once, few, many or a class for expanded clones.

clone_size d_call j_call v_call cdr3_aa cdr3_nt
. . TRBJ2-5 TRBV30 CAWSVKGWKGQETQYF TGTGCCTGGAGTGTTAAAGGGTGGAAGGGACAAGAGACCCAGTACTTC
. . TRBJ2-7 TRBV28 CASSPTFYEQYF TGTGCCAGCAGCCCGACGTTTTACGAGCAGTACTTC
. TRBD1 TRBJ2-1 TRBV14 CASSPPWTGAHRDEQFF TGTGCCAGCAGCCCCCCGTGGACAGGGGCGCATAGGGATGAGCAGTTCTTC
. . TRBJ1-2 TRBV6-1 CASRSLVRGGYTF TGTGCCAGCAGAAGCCTCGTCCGGGGTGGCTACACCTTC
. . TRBJ2-2 TRBV7-9 CASRRDTGELFF TGTGCCAGCAGAAGGGACACCGGGGAGCTGTTTTTT
. . TRBJ2-1 TRBV6-5 CASHQRGAIYNEQFF TGTGCCAGCCACCAGAGGGGTGCTATCTACAATGAGCAGTTCTTC
few . TRBJ2-7 TRBV5-1 CASSLSAGAREQYF TGCGCCAGCAGCCTCTCCGCGGGGGCGAGGGAGCAGTACTTC
. TRBD2 TRBJ2-5 TRBV13 CASSLWASGKQETQYF TGTGCCAGCAGCTTATGGGCTAGCGGTAAACAAGAGACCCAGTACTTC
few TRBD2 TRBJ2-7 TRBV6-5 CASTRPGGEGEQYF TGTGCCAGCACTCGGCCGGGGGGGGAGGGGGAGCAGTACTTC
. . TRBJ1-6 TRBV7-9 CASSFARKYSPLHF TGTGCCAGCAGCTTTGCCAGGAAGTATTCACCCCTCCACTTT
few . TRBJ2-7 TRBV11-2 CASSPDRGTQYEQYF TGTGCCAGCAGCCCAGACCGCGGGACCCAATACGAGCAGTACTTC
few . TRBJ1-5 TRBV9 CASSVVSLVAGQGGDQPQHF TGTGCCAGCAGCGTAGTGTCTCTGGTGGCAGGGCAGGGTGGGGATCAGCCCCAGCATTTT
. . TRBJ1-3 TRBV27 CASSLRGHSGNTIYF TGTGCCAGCAGTTTAAGGGGCCACTCTGGAAACACCATATATTTT
. . TRBJ1-2 TRBV2 CASSEAPRGVDGYTF TGTGCCAGCAGTGAAGCGCCGAGGGGGGTGGATGGCTACACCTTC
few TRBD1 TRBJ1-6 TRBV4-1 CASSHRQGVDLSPLHF TGCGCCAGCAGCCACAGGCAGGGGGTTGACTTATCACCCCTCCACTTT
. TRBD1 TRBJ2-1 TRBV5-6 CASSSGTVVYNEQFF TGTGCCAGCAGCTCCGGGACAGTCGTTTACAATGAGCAGTTCTTC
. . TRBJ2-1 TRBV7-9 CASSLDPRGRNEQFF TGTGCCAGCAGCTTAGACCCAAGGGGCCGAAACGAGCAGTTCTTC
. TRBD1 TRBJ1-5 TRBV28 CASSSSRGTGTQPQHF TGTGCCAGCAGTTCCTCCCGAGGGACAGGGACCCAGCCCCAGCATTTT
. TRBD2 TRBJ2-3 TRBV14 CASSQRTSGVGGTDTQYF TGTGCCAGCAGCCAAAGGACTAGCGGGGTCGGCGGCACAGATACGCAGTATTTT
few . TRBJ2-2 TRBV5-5 CASSLSGGELFF TGTGCCAGCAGCTTAAGCGGCGGGGAGCTGTTTTTT
. . TRBJ2-3 TRBV5-6 CASSYPGDTQYF TGTGCCAGCAGCTACCCTGGGGATACGCAGTATTTT
few TRBD2 TRBJ2-1 TRBV11-2 CASSRPMAGGHYEQFF TGTGCCAGCAGCCGCCCAATGGCGGGGGGGCACTATGAGCAGTTCTTC
few . TRBJ1-1 TRBV5-1 CASSLGSEAFF TGCGCCAGCAGCTTGGGGTCTGAAGCTTTCTTT
few . TRBJ1-5 TRBV4-2 CASSRLFRGKVSNQPQHF TGTGCCAGCAGCCGCCTCTTTAGGGGGAAGGTTAGCAATCAGCCCCAGCATTTT
. . TRBJ1-4 TRBV29-1 CSVHRTNEKLFF TGCAGCGTGCACAGAACTAATGAAAAACTGTTTTTT
. . TRBJ2-3 TRBV6-1 CASSRKGTDTQYF TGTGCCAGCAGTAGAAAGGGCACAGATACGCAGTATTTT